What follows are 15 T cell receptor beta chains derived from one specimen sequenced in a study of Graves' ophthalmopathy and Graves' hyperthyroidism. RNA transcripts were the template, and TCR beta CDR3 regions were amplified from them. Second-round multiplex PCR came after a first-round RT-PCR that employed HTBI primers. TCRdb processed the multiplex PCR reads anew with MiXCR; each CDR3 protein has one entry. Of around 1,200,000 distinct CDR3 sequences in the sample, less than 45% are singletons; the top ten hold approximately 10%. Sequenced input: peripheral blood or thyroid tissue (not recorded which). The receptors were gathered from an adult man with Graves' hyperthyroidism.

The V gene is TRBV19, the J gene TRBJ1-6; tentatively, D is TRBD1 (5 bases). V was trimmed by 6 bases and J by 10 bases, leaving 22 bases between them. This CDR3 contains 16 residues. Germline loops: CDR1 LNHDA, CDR2 SQIVND (reference sequence). This chain's CDR3 is CASRETSLDRGSPLHF. The CDR3 bases are TGTGCCAGTAGAGAGACCAGCCTGGACCGGGGGTCACCCCTCCACTTT.

CDR3: CATSDFLGGTADTQYF. The CDR3 DNA reads TGTGCCACCAGTGATTTCCTAGGCGGGACCGCAGATACGCAGTATTTT. The chain couples TRBV24-1 to TRBJ2-3, with D maybe TRBD2 (6 bases). The CDR3 sequence is 16 residues long. Germline CDR1 KGHDR, CDR2 SFDVKD. V gave up 1 base and J gave up 4 bases, with 14 bases separating them.

The gene calls are TRBV7-9 and TRBJ2-1; 7 bases agree with TRBD2. The CDR3 is 15 residues long. J gave up 3 bases and V 5 bases, and 7 bases lay outside the gene matches. Looked up from germline, CDR1 is SEHNR and CDR2 is FQNEAQ (reference sequence). The CDR3 DNA sequence: TGTGCCAGCAGCCCCCGGGGAGGGAACTACAATGAGCAGTTCTTC. It specifies CASSPRGGNYNEQFF.

The rearrangement uses TRBV28 and TRBJ2-7; 7 bases are a match to TRBD1. Germline loops: CDR1 MDHEN, CDR2 SYDVKM. Trimming removed 4 bases from V and 3 bases from J; junction bases left unmatched: 12. The CDR3 covers 16 residues. CDR3 amino acids: CASSSTLRDSVYEQYF. CDR3 nucleotide sequence: TGTGCCAGCAGTTCAACCCTCCGGGACAGCGTCTACGAGCAGTACTTC. The full variable domain, with the rest looked up from reference TRBV28 and TRBJ2-7, is DVKVTQSSRYLVKRTGEKVFLECVQDMDHENMFWYRQDPGLGLRLIYFSYDVKMKEKGDIPEGYSVSREKKERFSLILESASTNQTSMYLCASSSTLRDSVYEQYFGPGTRLTVT.

This clonotype has ten or more counts. The chain recombines TRBV10-3 with TRBJ1-2; no clear D gene. There are 13 residues in the CDR3. The germline CDR1 and CDR2 sequences are ENHRY and SYGVKD. V was shortened by 3 bases and J by 0 bases, with 5 bases between the two germline ends. Here the CDR3 DNA reads TGTGCCATCAGTGACCCCCCTAACTATGGCTACACCTTC. Protein product: CAISDPPNYGYTF.

V gene TRBV4-2 combines with J gene TRBJ2-3; no reliable D call. V was cut by 5 bases and J by 6 bases, with 12 bases left in between. Germline V gene sequence: CDR1 LGHNA, CDR2 YNFKEQ. The CDR3 totals 13 residues. This CDR3 reads CASSSAPFDTQYF. CDR3 nucleotide sequence: TGTGCCAGCAGCTCCGCCCCTTTCGATACGCAGTATTTT.

The J gene is TRBJ1-6, the V gene TRBV25-1; D is perhaps TRBD1 (6 bases). The CDR3 length is 15 residues. Germline V gives CDR1 MGHDK, CDR2 SYGVNS. Trimming shortened V by 3 bases and J by 6 bases, and 12 bases separated the two germline ends. CDR3 bases: TGTGCCAGCAGTGACCCAGGACAGCGTAATTCACCCCTCCACTTT. Translation gives CASSDPGQRNSPLHF. The whole variable domain, remainder taken from reference TRBV25-1 and TRBJ1-6, is EADIYQTPRYLVIGTGKKITLECSQTMGHDKMYWYQQDPGMELHLIHYSYGVNSTEKGDLSSESTVSRIRTEHFPLTLESARPSHTSQYLCASSDPGQRNSPLHFGNGTRLTVT.

The V gene is TRBV20-1, the J gene TRBJ2-5, with TRBD1 matching 8 bases. There are 13 residues in the CDR3. Trimming removed 5 bases from V and 1 base from J; junction bases left unmatched: 3. The V gene's germline CDR1 is DFQATT and CDR2 SNEGSKA (reference sequence). CDR3 sequence: CSAADRVQETQYF. CDR3 bases: TGCAGTGCTGCGGACAGGGTCCAAGAGACCCAGTACTTC.

This clonotype came up a few times. This could be a read error, since a much larger clone is one nucleotide away. V usage is TRBV5-1 and J usage is TRBJ2-6; 8 bases fit TRBD1. After removal of 4 bases from V and 4 bases from J, the junction contained 4 bases not matched to a gene. This CDR3 has 15 residues. The germline gives CDR1 SGHRS, CDR2 YFSETQ. The CDR3 region is CASSRTGYGANVLTF. The CDR3 coding sequence is TGCGCCAGCAGCCGGACAGGGTACGGGGCCAACGTCCTGACTTTC.

The rearrangement uses TRBV15 and TRBJ1-2; D is undetermined. Trimming removed 0 bases at V and 7 bases at J, with 9 bases between. Per the germline V gene, CDR1 is LNHNV and CDR2 is YYDKDF (reference sequence). This CDR3 is 13 amino acids long. The CDR3 protein is CATSREGGVGYTF. The CDR3 DNA reads as TGTGCCACCAGCAGAGAGGGCGGGGTTGGCTACACCTTC.

The V gene is TRBV25-1, the J gene TRBJ1-1, with a possible D match to TRBD1 (6 bases). V was clipped by 5 bases and J by 0 bases, with 13 bases between them. This CDR3 has 15 amino acids. The V gene's germline CDR1 is MGHDK and CDR2 SYGVNS. This CDR3 reads CASSWSGVMNTEAFF. The CDR3 DNA reads as TGTGCCAGCAGTTGGTCAGGGGTCATGAACACTGAAGCTTTCTTT.

The chain combines TRBV7-9 with TRBJ2-7; 7 positions agree with TRBD1. The J segment lost 4 bases and the V segment lost 2 bases, leaving 8 bases of the junction unmatched. Germline CDR1 SEHNR, CDR2 FQNEAQ (reference sequence). This CDR3 comprises 15 residues. The CDR3 is CASSLTWTGPYEQYF. CDR3 bases: TGTGCCAGCAGCTTAACCTGGACAGGCCCTTACGAGCAGTACTTC.

The V and J genes are TRBV10-2 and TRBJ1-1; tentatively, D is TRBD1 (5 bases). Trimming took off 3 bases at V and 8 bases at J, with 19 bases between the two ends. This CDR3 is 15 amino acids long. The germline V gene encodes CDR1 WSHSY and CDR2 SAAADI. CDR3 in DNA: TGCGCCAGCAGTGACTCCGGGCAGGGATTGGGAGAAGCTTTCTTT. Amino acid sequence: CASSDSGQGLGEAFF.

At least ten counts were recorded for this clonotype. CDR3 sequence (DNA): TGTGCCAGCAGCTCTGGGGGACAGGGCTTCCCTGGGGCCAACGTCCTGACTTTC. This encodes CASSSGGQGFPGANVLTF. The rearrangement uses TRBV12-3 or TRBV12-4 and TRBJ2-6; 9 positions match TRBD1. Unmatched junction bases numbered 11, after V lost 6 bases and J lost 2 bases. This CDR3 is 18 amino acids long.

V usage is TRBV24-1 and J usage is TRBJ2-5, with D perhaps TRBD1 or TRBD2 (5 bases each). The germline V and J ends were trimmed by 1 base and 1 base, with 15 bases remaining between them. The CDR3 runs to 17 residues. In germline, CDR1 is KGHDR, CDR2 SFDVKD. CDR3 DNA sequence: TGTGCCACCAGTGATTTTCGTCCGGGACCATTCCAAGAGACCCAGTACTTC. Its protein product is CATSDFRPGPFQETQYF.